This T cell receptor (beta chain) was sequenced in a study of blood T cell repertoires in COVID-19 (dated by TCRdb to the early 2020s). With respect to the entire study: Collaborator samples came from the United States, Italy and Spain and covered acute and convalescent phases of COVID-19. The material from the prospective study consisted of cDNA or gDNA derived from T cells, B-cell-depleted T cells, or PBMCs. The dataset comprised deeply sampled blood TCRbeta repertoires from subjects exposed to, actively infected with, or recovered from COVID-19. A freely available public database, intended as a resource for researchers studying the immune response to SARS-CoV-2, is where the repertoires were released. Samples came from the ongoing ImmuneRACE study (first 160 participants) plus 1,254 subjects from 6 global collaborators. The sample metadata nearly always contained a de-identified subject ID, COVID-19 status, age in years and sex. HLA class I and class II types, where available, came from metadata supplied by the sample provider rather than from assay-based typing.

The immunoSEQ Assay, a bias-controlled multiplex PCR, was used to amplify TCRbeta CDR3 regions from genomic DNA. The original pipeline was this. Nucleated cell counts per sample were estimated from amplification of reference gene primers within the assay. Sequence reads were collapsed and filtered to measure the absolute abundance of every unique TCRbeta CDR3 rearrangement. For each sample, productive Simpson clonality was calculated as the square root of Simpson's diversity index across productive rearrangements. Held by TCRdb, this immuneACCESS table contains in-frame sequences only and omits some clones. Under half of the omission traces to an unresolved V gene where checked; the cause of the rest is unknown. Clone size and V and J calls were adopted from that table, with D and trimming inferred from the DNA. Within this sample are about 270,000 clones, with around 81% of them counted one time only. Around 3.9% of the sample goes to the ten largest clones.

The collaborating institutions used their own protocols to collect whole blood in K2EDTA tubes. For TCRbeta analysis, collaborators shipped samples as frozen whole blood, isolated PBMCs, or DNA extracted from either of those sample types. With respect to this clone: The antigen it binds to is not known. No clone much larger than this one lies a single base away; base qualities are absent.

What the study reported, not specific to this receptor: The amount of clinical and demographic metadata varied by source and participant and was provided uncurated.

In the germline V gene, CDR1 corresponds to MNHEY and CDR2 to SVGEGT. The CDR3 numbers 16 residues from cysteine through phenylalanine. Just CDR3 DNA is preserved here, 48 bases in frame from base 1. Ends trimmed: V by 4 bases, J by 8 bases; bases unmatched to a gene: 15. The chain is made from TRBV6-2 or TRBV6-3 and TRBJ2-3, with 7 bases in between that match TRBD1. The sequence was obtained from a woman in her forties or fifties with active or convalescent COVID-19. What was sequenced was peripheral blood. CDR3 region: CASSSGHRQGVITQYF. The bases are TGTGCCAGCAGTTCAGGACACAGACAGGGCGTGATTACGCAGTATTTT.